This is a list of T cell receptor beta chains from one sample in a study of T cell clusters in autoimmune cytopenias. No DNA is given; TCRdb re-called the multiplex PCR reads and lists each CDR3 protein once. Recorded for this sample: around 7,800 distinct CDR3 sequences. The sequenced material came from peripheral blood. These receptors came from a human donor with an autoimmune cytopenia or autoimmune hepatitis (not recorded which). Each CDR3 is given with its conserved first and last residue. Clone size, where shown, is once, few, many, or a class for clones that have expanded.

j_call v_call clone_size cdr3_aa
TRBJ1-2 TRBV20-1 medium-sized CSASRGTADYGYTF
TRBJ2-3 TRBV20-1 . CSAALSTLAATDTQYF
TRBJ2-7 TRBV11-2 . CASSSYPGSNSYEQYF
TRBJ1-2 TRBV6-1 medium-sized CASMWTGSIYGYTF
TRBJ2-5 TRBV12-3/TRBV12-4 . CASSSVGTGGETQYF
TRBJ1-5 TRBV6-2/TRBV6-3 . CASTHRDSWGNQPQHF
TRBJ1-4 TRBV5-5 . CASSLDRGANEKLFF
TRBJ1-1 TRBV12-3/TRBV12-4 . CASSSSDRDRNKEAFF
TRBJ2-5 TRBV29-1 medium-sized CSAPTGLRETQYF
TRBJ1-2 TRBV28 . CASRDPRGYTF
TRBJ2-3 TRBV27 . CASSFSTLTDTQYF
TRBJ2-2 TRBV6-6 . CASSYSGGGPSGELFF
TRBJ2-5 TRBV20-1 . CSATYPIEETQYF
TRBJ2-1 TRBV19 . CASSLSGTGVRAQFF
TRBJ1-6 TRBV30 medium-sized CAWRGLYNSPLHF
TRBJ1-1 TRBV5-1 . CASSKQQGSGTEAFF
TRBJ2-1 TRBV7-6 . CASSFNLAGGSQGYNEQFF
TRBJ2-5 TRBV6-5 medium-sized CASSYGGRTGQETQYF
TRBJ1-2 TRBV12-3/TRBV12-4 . CASTGGQERANYGYTF
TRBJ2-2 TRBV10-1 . CASRDRGGGELFF
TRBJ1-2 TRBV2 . CASTVVDYGYTF
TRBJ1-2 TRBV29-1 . CSVERGLYGYTF
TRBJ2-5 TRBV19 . CASKDRGPGETQYF
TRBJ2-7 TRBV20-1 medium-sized CSAIRLAGVNYEQYF
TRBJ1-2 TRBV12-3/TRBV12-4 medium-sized CASTRTLDNYGYTF
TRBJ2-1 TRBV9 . CASSGPGLAAYNEQFF
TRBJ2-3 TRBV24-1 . CATSGRAGVGIDTQYF
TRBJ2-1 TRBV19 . CASRRRLAGGLNEQFF
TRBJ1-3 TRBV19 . CASSPRTLATGNTIYF
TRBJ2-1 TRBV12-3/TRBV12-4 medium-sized CASSFGDRGGHGQDEQFF
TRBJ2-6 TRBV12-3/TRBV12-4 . CASSPGTVFSGANVLTF
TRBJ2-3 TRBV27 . CASSGLAGTDTQYF
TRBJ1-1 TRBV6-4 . CASSDGGRMNTEAFF
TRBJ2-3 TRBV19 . CASNKGLSTDTQYF
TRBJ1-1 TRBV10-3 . CAISGGDSTEAFF
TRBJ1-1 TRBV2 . CASSEAFGSRIMNTEAFF
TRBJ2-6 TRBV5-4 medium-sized CASSRQGPSGANVLTF
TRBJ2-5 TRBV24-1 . CATSGGAGDQETQYF
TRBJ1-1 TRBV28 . CASSATDRGVGTEAFF
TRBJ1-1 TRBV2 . CASALSWNTEAFF
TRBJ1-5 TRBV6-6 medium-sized CASSPTGRQPQHF
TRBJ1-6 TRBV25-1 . CASSATGWINSPLHF
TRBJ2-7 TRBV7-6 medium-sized CASSLNPGQGHEQYF
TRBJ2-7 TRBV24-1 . CATRGAFREYEQYF
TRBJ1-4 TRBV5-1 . CASSLTGDNEKLFF
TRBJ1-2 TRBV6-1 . CASSQQGAGGYTF
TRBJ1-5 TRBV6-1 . CASSEARGSNQPQHF
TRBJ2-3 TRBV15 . CATSRDSKGRDTQYF